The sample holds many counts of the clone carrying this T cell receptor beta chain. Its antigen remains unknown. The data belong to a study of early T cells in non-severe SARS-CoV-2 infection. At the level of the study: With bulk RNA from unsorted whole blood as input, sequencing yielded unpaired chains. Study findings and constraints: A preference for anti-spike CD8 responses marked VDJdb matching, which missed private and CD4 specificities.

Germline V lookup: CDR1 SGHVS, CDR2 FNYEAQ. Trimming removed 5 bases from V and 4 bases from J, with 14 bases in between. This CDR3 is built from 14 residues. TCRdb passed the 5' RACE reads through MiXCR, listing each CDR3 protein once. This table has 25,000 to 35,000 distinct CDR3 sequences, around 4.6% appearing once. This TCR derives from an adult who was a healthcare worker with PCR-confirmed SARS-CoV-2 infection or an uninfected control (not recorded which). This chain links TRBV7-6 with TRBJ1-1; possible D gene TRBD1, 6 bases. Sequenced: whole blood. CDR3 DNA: TGTGCCAGCAGCCTAGACGGCAGGGGCACTGAAGCTTTCTTT. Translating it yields CASSLDGRGTEAFF.